This T cell receptor (beta chain) appears in the sequencing data of a study of cytomegalovirus exposure and HLA in healthy donors. Study-level findings and limits: In vitro experiments confirmed that a few CMV-associated chains were specific for CMV antigens. Most TCR sequences proved rare, with some public TCRs found in many donors.

A remark on this clone: The antigen is unknown.

The CDR3 spans 15 residues. The ends were cut back, 4 bases at V and 4 bases at J, with 17 bases in the middle. Germline V CDR1 and CDR2: SGHDT, YYEEEE. The table came from immunoSEQ multiplex PCR; TCRdb's copy has only in-frame clones and leaves some out. Among under 300,000 clones, 65% to 90% were seen once, and the ten largest hold 1%. The sample was PBMCs. The receptor was isolated from a young woman in good health and CMV-seronegative. V and J are TRBV5-6 and TRBJ1-1; TRBD1 is a possible D gene (6 bases). CDR3 sequence (DNA): TGTGCCAGCAGCCTGTCCTGGGGGCAGGGCACTGAAGCTTTCTTT. Its protein product is CASSLSWGQGTEAFF.